One and the same sample provided the 14 T cell receptor beta chains below, sequenced in a study of T-cell reconstitution after alpha-beta-depleted transplantation in children. This sample's TCRbeta library carried unique molecular identifier barcodes. TCRdb reanalysed the PCR reads using MiXCR and keeps one entry per CDR3 protein. The sample includes some 75,000 distinct CDR3 sequences, roughly 6.6% seen only once; the top ten take around 2.5%. The sequences come from PBMCs from the stem cell graft donor, collected from the stem cell graft. Receptors were obtained from a human donor who donated a stem cell graft to a child with acute lymphoblastic leukemia.

There are many counts of this clonotype. This chain links TRBV7-2 with TRBJ2-5; weak D call: TRBD1 (6 bases). This CDR3 has 17 amino acids. Trimming took 4 bases from V and 0 from J, leaving 18 bases between them. Germline CDR1 is SGHTA and CDR2 is FQGNSA. The CDR3 DNA is TGTGCCAGCAGCTCCGGGACACCCGACTTGTACCAAGAGACCCAGTACTTC. Its translation: CASSSGTPDLYQETQYF. The full variable domain, completed using reference TRBV7-2 and TRBJ2-5, is GAGVSQSPSNKVTEKGKDVELRCDPISGHTALYWYRQSLGQGLEFLIYFQGNSAPDKSGLPSDRFSAERTGGSVSTLTIQRTQQEDSAVYLCASSSGTPDLYQETQYFGPGTRLLVL.

This clonotype was counted at least ten times. The chain uses TRBV6-2 or TRBV6-3 and TRBJ1-5, with D possibly TRBD1 on 5 matching bases. This CDR3 region has 13 residues. V was shortened by 7 bases and J by 2 bases, with 9 bases between the two germline ends. Germline V gene sequence: CDR1 MNHEY, CDR2 SVGEGT. CDR3 sequence reads: CASTGSGNQPQHF. The DNA for the CDR3 is TGTGCCAGCACAGGGAGTGGCAATCAGCCCCAGCATTTT.

This clonotype was counted between two and nine times. The V gene is TRBV20-1, the J gene TRBJ1-1; 8 bases are shared with TRBD1. This CDR3 contains 14 residues. With V trimmed by 6 bases and J by 6 bases, 12 bases remained unmatched. The V gene's germline CDR1 is DFQATT and CDR2 SNEGSKA (reference sequence). The CDR3 region is CSATGGGTVAEAFF. CDR3 coding DNA: TGCAGTGCAACAGGGGGGGGAACGGTTGCTGAAGCTTTCTTT.

This clonotype was seen at least ten times. CDR3 bases: TGTGCCAGCCAGGACAGCCCCTATGGCTACACCTTC. Amino acid sequence: CASQDSPYGYTF. V and J are TRBV7-3 and TRBJ1-2; perhaps TRBD1 as D (6 bases). The CDR3 contains 12 residues. The germline V gene has CDR1 SGHTA and CDR2 FQGTGA. V was pared by 8 bases and J by 4 bases, with 11 bases between.

This clonotype was detected ten times or more. The rearrangement links TRBV7-9 to TRBJ1-1; 10 bases are shared with TRBD1. The CDR3 sequence is 14 residues long. J lost 3 bases, V lost 6 bases, and 4 bases had no gene match. CDR1 and CDR2 from the germline V gene are SEHNR and FQNEAQ (reference sequence). DNA for the CDR3: TGTGCCAGCAGTCAAGGACAGGGGGACACTGAAGCTTTCTTT. Amino acid sequence: CASSQGQGDTEAFF.

This clonotype showed up many times. The chain combines TRBV5-1 with TRBJ2-5, with D perhaps matching TRBD1 (5 bases). Per germline, CDR1 SGHRS and CDR2 YFSETQ. V was clipped by 0 bases and J by 3 bases, with 12 bases between them. The CDR3 is made up of 15 amino acids. In DNA, the CDR3 is TGCGCCAGCAGCTTGGCGCCAGGACAAAAAGAGACCCAGTACTTC. Protein sequence: CASSLAPGQKETQYF.

This rearrangement joins TRBV28 to TRBJ2-5; no firm D call. The V end lost 4 bases, the J end lost 1 base, and 4 bases lay between the germline ends. There are 12 residues in the CDR3. From germline, CDR1 is MDHEN and CDR2 SYDVKM. In nucleotides, the CDR3 is TGTGCCAGCAGTTCGCCCCAAGAGACCCAGTACTTC. This translates into CASSSPQETQYF.

This clonotype was found many times. V usage is TRBV7-2 and J usage is TRBJ1-2; 8 positions agree with TRBD1. Germline CDR1 SGHTA, CDR2 FQGNSA. CDR3 length: 16 amino acids. V shed 3 bases and J 2 bases; nucleotides not matched to a gene: 8. The CDR3 loop is CASSFSSRGPNYGYTF. The CDR3 bases are TGTGCCAGCAGCTTCAGCTCCAGGGGGCCGAACTATGGCTACACCTTC.

This clonotype was seen only a few times. The rearrangement joins TRBV2 to TRBJ2-5; D might be TRBD2 (6 bases). V lost 7 bases to trimming and J lost 5 bases, with 11 bases between them. Germline loops: CDR1 SNHLY, CDR2 FYNNEI. This CDR3 spans 12 amino acids. The CDR3 DNA sequence: TGTGCCAGCAACAGACGGGGGGAGACCCAGTACTTC. Encoded protein: CASNRRGETQYF. Based on the CDR3 plus reference TRBV2 and TRBJ2-5, the full variable domain is EPEVTQTPSHQVTQMGQEVILRCVPISNHLYFYWYRQILGQKVEFLVSFYNNEISEKSEIFDDQFSVERPDGSNFTLKIRSTKLEDSAMYFCASNRRGETQYFGPGTRLLVL.

This clonotype was detected ten times or more. The chain combines TRBV19 with TRBJ2-7, with D possibly matching TRBD2 (7 bases). The CDR3 spans 13 residues. V gave up 9 bases and J gave up 6 bases, with 18 bases separating them. Germline V gene sequence: CDR1 LNHDA, CDR2 SQIVND (reference sequence). The CDR3 spells CASPRGDKSEQYF. In nucleotides, the CDR3 is TGTGCCAGCCCACGGGGGGACAAATCCGAGCAGTACTTC.

This clonotype appeared a few times. The chain has TRBV19 and TRBJ2-7; 7 bases line up with TRBD1. CDR1 is LNHDA, CDR2 SQIVND, per germline (reference sequence). There are 14 residues in the CDR3. After removal of 4 bases from V and 4 bases from J, the junction contained 7 bases not matched to a gene. The CDR3 spells CASSKGDRDYEQYF. The CDR3 region has the DNA TGTGCCAGTAGTAAGGGGGACAGAGATTACGAGCAGTACTTC.

This clonotype has just a few counts. The V call is TRBV6-1, the J call TRBJ2-7; 9 positions match TRBD1. Germline CDR1 is MNHNS and CDR2 is SASEGT. The ends lost 5 bases at V and 5 bases at J; junction bases unmatched: 10. There are 15 residues in the CDR3. The CDR3 coding sequence is TGTGCCAGCAGTACCGGGACAGGGAGATTCAACGAGCAGTACTTC. Protein product: CASSTGTGRFNEQYF.

This clonotype was observed at least ten times. This sequence joins TRBV27 and TRBJ2-3, with 9 bases matching TRBD2. Trimming took 8 bases from V and 4 from J; bases not matched to a gene: 7. Germline CDR1 reads MNHEY; CDR2 reads SMNVEV (reference sequence). The CDR3 extends over 14 amino acids. CDR3 in amino acids: CASQGLADADTQYF. CDR3 bases: TGTGCCAGCCAGGGACTAGCAGATGCAGATACGCAGTATTTT.

At least ten counts were recorded for this clonotype. The rearrangement links TRBV7-2 to TRBJ2-3; possibly TRBD1 or TRBD2 for D (5 bases each). Per germline, CDR1 SGHTA and CDR2 FQGNSA. CDR3 length: 12 amino acids. Trimming removed 3 bases from V and 8 bases from J, with 9 bases in between. The CDR3 region has the DNA TGTGCCAGCAGCTTGACTGGGGGTACGCAGTATTTT. Protein sequence: CASSLTGGTQYF.